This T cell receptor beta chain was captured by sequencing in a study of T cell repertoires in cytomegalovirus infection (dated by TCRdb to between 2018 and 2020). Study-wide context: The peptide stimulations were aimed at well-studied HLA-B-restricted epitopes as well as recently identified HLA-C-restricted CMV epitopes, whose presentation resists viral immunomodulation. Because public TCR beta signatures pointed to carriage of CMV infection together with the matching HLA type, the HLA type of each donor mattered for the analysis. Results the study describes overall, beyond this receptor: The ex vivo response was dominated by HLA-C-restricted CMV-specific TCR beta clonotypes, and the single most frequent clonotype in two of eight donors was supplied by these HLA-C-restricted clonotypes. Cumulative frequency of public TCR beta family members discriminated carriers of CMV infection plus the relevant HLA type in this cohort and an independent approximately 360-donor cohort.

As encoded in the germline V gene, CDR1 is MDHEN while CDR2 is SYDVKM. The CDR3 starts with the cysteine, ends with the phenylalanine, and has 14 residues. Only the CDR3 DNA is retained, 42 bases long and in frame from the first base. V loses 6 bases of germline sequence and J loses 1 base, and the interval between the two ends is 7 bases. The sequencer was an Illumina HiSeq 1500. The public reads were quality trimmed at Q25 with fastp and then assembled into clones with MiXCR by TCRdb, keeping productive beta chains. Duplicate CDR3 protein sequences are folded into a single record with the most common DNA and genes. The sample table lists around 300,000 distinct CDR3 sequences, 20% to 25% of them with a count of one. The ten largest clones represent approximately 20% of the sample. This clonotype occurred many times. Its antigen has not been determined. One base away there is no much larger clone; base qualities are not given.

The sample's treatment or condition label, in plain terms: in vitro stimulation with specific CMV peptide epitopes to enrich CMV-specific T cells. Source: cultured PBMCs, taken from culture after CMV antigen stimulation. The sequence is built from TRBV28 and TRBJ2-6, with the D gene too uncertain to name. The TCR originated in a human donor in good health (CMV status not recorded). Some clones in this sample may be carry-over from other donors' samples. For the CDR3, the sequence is CASRTRSGANVLTF. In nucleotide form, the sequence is TGTGCCAGCAGAACCAGGTCTGGGGCCAACGTCCTGACTTTC. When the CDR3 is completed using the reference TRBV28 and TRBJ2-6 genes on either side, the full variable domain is DVKVTQSSRYLVKRTGEKVFLECVQDMDHENMFWYRQDPGLGLRLIYFSYDVKMKEKGDIPEGYSVSREKKERFSLILESASTNQTSMYLCASRTRSGANVLTFGAGSRLTVL.